This TCR beta chain was observed in a study of shared clonotypes between healthy human individuals. Study in general: Two women and a few men aged 18 to 49 served as donors. Study findings and constraints: Naive CD4 clonotypes overlapped across a few donors at roughly 5.1%.

V lost 4 bases to trimming and J lost 5 bases; unmatched junction nucleotides: 4. The CDR3 loop spans 12 amino acids. Germline V lookup: CDR1 SQVTM, CDR2 ANQGSEA. Sequencing was at deep level. Some clones are missing from TCRdb's copy, which holds only in-frame ones; the method was immunoSEQ multiplex PCR. The sample records about 1 million clones, about 70% being singletons. Note on this clone: As yet, its antigen is unknown. At the DNA level, this CDR3 is encoded by other sequences in the same sample as well.

Partitioning of CD4+ cells yielded a CD45RA+ naive subset and a CD45RA-negative memory subset. The clonotype originates from a man younger than 35 in good health. The rearrangement links TRBV29-1 to TRBJ1-1; 7 bases line up with TRBD1. Sequencing was carried out using memory CD4+ T cells sorted from blood. Specified subset: CD45RA-negative fraction. CDR3 loop: CSVAQGGTEAFF. In nucleotides, the CDR3 is TGCAGCGTTGCCCAGGGGGGGACTGAAGCTTTCTTT.